This passage covers 26 T cell receptor beta chains from one sample sequenced in a study of shared clonotypes between healthy human individuals. The repertoire was sequenced with immunoSEQ multiplex PCR; TCRdb's copy has only in-frame clones and lacks some. The sample yields 2 million to 2.5 million clones, almost 96% seen once. Sequencing was carried out using naive CD4+ T cells sorted from blood. Regarding subset: CD45RA+ positively selected. Receptors originate from a man younger than 35 in good health.

This chain joins TRBV19 and TRBJ2-7; TRBD1 is a possible D gene (6 bases). This CDR3 comprises 14 residues. V gave up 6 bases and J gave up 2 bases, with 14 bases separating them. Germline loops: CDR1 LNHDA, CDR2 SQIVND (reference sequence). The CDR3 DNA is TGTGCCAGTAGCATAACAGGGCCTCCCTACGAGCAGTACTTC. Its protein product is CASSITGPPYEQYF.

The V and J genes are TRBV6-5 and TRBJ1-2, with 7 bases fitting TRBD1. CDR1 and CDR2 (germline): MNHEY, SVGAGI. The CDR3 loop spans 13 amino acids. V shed 4 bases, J shed 6 bases, and the junction held 5 bases outside the gene matches. The CDR3 protein is CASSFLQGNGYTF. The CDR3 DNA reads as TGTGCCAGCAGTTTCTTACAGGGGAATGGCTACACCTTC.

This sequence joins TRBV6-1 and TRBJ1-2; D remains unclear. The CDR3 is 12 amino acids. V shed 7 bases and J shed 4 bases, with 10 bases lying between them. The V gene's germline CDR1 is MNHNS and CDR2 SASEGT. DNA of the CDR3: TGTGCCAGCATAGCAGGTATCTATGGCTACACCTTC. It specifies CASIAGIYGYTF.

This clone was recorded once. The V call is TRBV6-5, the J call TRBJ2-7, with D tentatively TRBD2 (6 bases). This CDR3 region has 13 residues. The germline V gene has CDR1 MNHEY and CDR2 SVGAGI. The V end was cut by 10 bases, the J end by 3 bases, with 16 bases between. The CDR3 DNA reads TGTGCCACGAAAAGAAGCGGGTTCTACGAGCAGTACTTC. This gives the protein CATKRSGFYEQYF.

This rearrangement joins TRBV15 to TRBJ2-7, with 7 nucleotides matching TRBD1. This CDR3 has 14 residues. Germline assignment: CDR1 LNHNV and CDR2 YYDKDF (reference sequence). V was clipped by 2 bases and J by 0 bases; unmatched bases: 1. CDR3 loop: CATSRRDSSYEQYF. The CDR3 DNA is TGTGCCACCAGCAGAAGGGACAGCTCCTACGAGCAGTACTTC.

The rearrangement uses TRBV5-4 and TRBJ2-3; 8 bases map to TRBD2. This CDR3 is 16 amino acids long. J was trimmed by 0 bases and V by 1 base; bases with no gene match: 4. From germline, CDR1 is SGHNT and CDR2 YYREEE (reference sequence). In DNA, the CDR3 is TGTGCCAGCAGCTTGTTTATAGCGGGGAGCACAGATACGCAGTATTTT. Amino acids: CASSLFIAGSTDTQYF.

CDR3: CASSYSRQAVETQYF. The CDR3 DNA reads as TGTGCCAGCAGTTACTCTCGGCAAGCCGTGGAGACCCAGTACTTC. J is TRBJ2-5 and V is TRBV6-6; D gene unclear. The germline V and J ends were trimmed by 0 bases and 5 bases, with 13 bases remaining between them. In germline, CDR1 is MNHNY, CDR2 SVGAGI (reference sequence). CDR3 length: 15 residues.

The rearrangement uses TRBV5-1 and TRBJ2-4, with D perhaps TRBD1 (6 bases). The ends were cut back, 0 bases at V and 5 bases at J, with 6 bases in the middle. Germline V CDR1 and CDR2: SGHRS, YFSETQ. The CDR3 runs 13 residues. DNA of the CDR3: TGCGCCAGCAGCTTGGACAGGGAAAACATTCAGTACTTC. Encoded protein: CASSLDRENIQYF.

The chain employs TRBV6-1 and TRBJ1-5; D gene unclear. V shed 4 bases and J shed 11 bases, with 9 bases lying between them. Germline assignment: CDR1 MNHNS and CDR2 SASEGT. There are 11 residues in the CDR3. The CDR3 here is CASSGGSAQHF. The CDR3 nucleotides are TGTGCCAGCAGTGGAGGGTCGGCCCAGCATTTT.

J is TRBJ2-3 and V is TRBV7-2; 8 positions agree with TRBD1. The CDR3 covers 14 residues. V lost 0 bases and J lost 11; bases outside the gene matches: 7. Germline V CDR1 and CDR2: SGHTA, FQGNSA. Written as DNA, the CDR3 is TGTGCCAGCAGCTTAGCAGGACAGGGTTTGGAGCAGTATTTT. Translated: CASSLAGQGLEQYF.

The V call is TRBV19, the J call TRBJ1-2; D gene ambiguous. Per the germline V gene, CDR1 is LNHDA and CDR2 is SQIVND (reference sequence). V was shortened by 2 bases and J by 3 bases, with 13 bases between the two germline ends. The CDR3 is 15 residues long. This CDR3 reads CASSIQPKIDYGYTF. CDR3 nucleotides: TGTGCCAGTAGTATACAGCCGAAGATTGACTATGGCTACACCTTC. Full variable domain (outside the CDR3, taken from reference TRBV19 and TRBJ1-2): DGGITQSPKYLFRKEGQNVTLSCEQNLNHDAMYWYRQDPGQGLRLIYYSQIVNDFQKGDIAEGYSVSREKKESFPLTVTSAQKNPTAFYLCASSIQPKIDYGYTFGSGTRLTVV.

This chain joins TRBV6-1 and TRBJ2-7; 7 bases align to TRBD2. Germline CDR1 reads MNHNS; CDR2 reads SASEGT. The trim removed 4 bases at V and 3 bases at J, leaving 9 bases unmatched. The CDR3 is 15 residues long. The CDR3 bases are TGTGCCAGCAGTGGAGCCGTGGCGGGGGTCTACGAGCAGTACTTC. Amino acids: CASSGAVAGVYEQYF.

The chain employs TRBV11-2 and TRBJ1-4, with no clear D. There are 12 residues in the CDR3. Germline V lookup: CDR1 SGHAT, CDR2 FQNNGV. The V and J ends lost 2 bases and 5 bases respectively, with 3 bases between them. Here the CDR3 reads CASSLMNEKLFF. CDR3 sequence (DNA): TGTGCCAGCAGCTTAATGAATGAAAAACTGTTTTTT.

The rearrangement joins TRBV2 to TRBJ2-4, with TRBD2 matching over 7 bases. The CDR3 loop spans 12 amino acids. The trim removed 6 bases at V and 7 bases at J, leaving 3 bases unmatched. The germline V gene has CDR1 SNHLY and CDR2 FYNNEI. The CDR3 region has the DNA TGTGCCAGCAGCTACGGGGGGAACATTCAGTACTTC. Translation gives CASSYGGNIQYF.

This chain links TRBV6-1 with TRBJ1-5; the D gene is possibly TRBD1 (6 bases). Germline loops: CDR1 MNHNS, CDR2 SASEGT. V gave up 6 bases and J gave up 0 bases, with 12 bases separating them. The CDR3 consists of 15 residues. The DNA for the CDR3 is TGTGCCAGCAGCCCAGGACAGTATAGCAATCAGCCCCAGCATTTT. This codes for CASSPGQYSNQPQHF.

This chain links TRBV7-6 with TRBJ2-3; 15 bases fit TRBD2. The germline V gene encodes CDR1 SGHVS and CDR2 FNYEAQ. J lost 6 bases, V lost 4 bases, and 5 bases had no gene match. The length of the CDR3 is 16 residues. The CDR3 protein is CASSSRTSGGGDTQYF. The CDR3 bases are TGTGCCAGCAGCTCGCGGACTAGCGGGGGGGGCGATACGCAGTATTTT.

A note on this clone: The same CDR3 arises from other DNA sequences in this sample as well. The V gene is TRBV5-1, the J gene TRBJ1-1; D is possibly TRBD1 (5 bases). V was clipped by 3 bases and J by 1 base, with 7 bases between them. This CDR3 has 13 amino acids. Germline assignment: CDR1 SGHRS and CDR2 YFSETQ. The CDR3 DNA sequence: TGCGCCAGCAGCTCCCAGGGGAACACTGAAGCTTTCTTT. The encoded protein is CASSSQGNTEAFF.

This sequence joins TRBV6-1 and TRBJ1-1; D is possibly TRBD1 (5 bases). The V and J ends lost 2 bases and 8 bases respectively, with 12 bases between them. The germline V gene encodes CDR1 MNHNS and CDR2 SASEGT. This CDR3 comprises 13 residues. As DNA, the CDR3 is TGTGCCAGCAGTGAACGGGCCAGGGACGAAGCTTTCTTT. This codes for CASSERARDEAFF.

J is TRBJ2-5 and V is TRBV4-1, with 11 bases aligning to TRBD2. V trimming: 5 bases; J trimming: 6 bases; junction bases outside the gene matches: 5. Germline V CDR1 and CDR2: MGHRA, YSYEKL. This CDR3 spans 14 amino acids. The CDR3 spells CASSWGTSGQTQYF. The CDR3 coding sequence is TGCGCCAGCAGCTGGGGGACTAGCGGACAGACCCAGTACTTC.

The chain carries TRBV30 and TRBJ1-5; 7 bases are shared with TRBD1. CDR3 size: 14 residues. The germline CDR1 and CDR2 sequences are GTSNPN and SVGIG (reference sequence). V was pared by 3 bases and J by 3 bases, with 5 bases of the junction left unmatched. This CDR3 reads CAWRTTGTNQPQHF. In DNA form, the CDR3 reads TGTGCCTGGAGGACGACAGGGACCAATCAGCCCCAGCATTTT.

The CDR3 DNA follows: TGTGCCAGCAGCCAGGGACCGGGGGGAGACTATGGCTACACCTTC. Protein sequence: CASSQGPGGDYGYTF. The J gene is TRBJ1-2, the V gene TRBV7-9, with TRBD1 as a possible D gene (5 bases). Germline values: CDR1 SEHNR, CDR2 FQNEAQ (reference sequence). V shed 5 bases and J shed 3 bases, with 16 bases lying between them. CDR3 length: 15 residues. Full variable domain (outside the CDR3, taken from reference TRBV7-9 and TRBJ1-2): DTGVSQNPRHKITKRGQNVTFRCDPISEHNRLYWYRQTLGQGPEFLTYFQNEAQLEKSRLLSDRFSAERPKGSFSTLEIQRTEQGDSAMYLCASSQGPGGDYGYTFGSGTRLTVV.

This clone was observed a single time. The chain joins TRBV11-2 to TRBJ2-1; 7 nucleotides align to TRBD1. Trimming cost V 5 bases and J 8 bases; bases outside gene matches: 12. Germline CDR1 reads SGHAT; CDR2 reads FQNNGV. The length of the CDR3 is 15 residues. CDR3 coding DNA: TGTGCCAGCAGCCCCAGGACAGGCCGCCCCCATGAGCAGTTCTTC. Translating it yields CASSPRTGRPHEQFF. Filled out from reference TRBV11-2 and TRBJ2-1, the complete variable domain reads EAGVAQSPRYKIIEKRQSVAFWCNPISGHATLYWYQQILGQGPKLLIQFQNNGVVDDSQLPKDRFSAERLKGVDSTLKIQPAKLEDSAVYLCASSPRTGRPHEQFFGPGTRLTVL.

The V gene is TRBV25-1, the J gene TRBJ1-2; weak D call: TRBD1 (6 bases). CDR3 length: 16 amino acids. CDR1 MGHDK and CDR2 SYGVNS come from the germline V gene. Trimming cost V 2 bases and J 1 base, with 14 bases left between them. The chain's CDR3 is CASSEPAGGFNYGYTF. The CDR3 DNA sequence: TGTGCCAGCAGTGAACCCGCGGGGGGCTTTAACTATGGCTACACCTTC.

This chain links TRBV6-6 with TRBJ2-7; 8 nucleotides align to TRBD2. Germline V CDR1 and CDR2: MNHNY, SVGAGI (reference sequence). Germline trimming cut 6 bases from V and 2 bases from J; bases unmatched to any gene: 9. The CDR3 has 15 residues. The chain's CDR3 is CASRELAGPAYEQYF. Here the CDR3 DNA reads TGTGCCAGCAGGGAATTAGCGGGGCCCGCCTACGAGCAGTACTTC.

Comments on this clone: The sample has other DNA sequences that encode this CDR3 too. This rearrangement joins TRBV28 to TRBJ1-2, with D hard to call. The CDR3 covers 12 residues. Germline CDR1 is MDHEN and CDR2 is SYDVKM. Trimming removed 3 bases at V and 1 base at J, with 3 bases between. The DNA of the CDR3 is TGTGCCAGCAGTTTGCTTAACTATGGCTACACCTTC. Translating it yields CASSLLNYGYTF.

The J gene is TRBJ2-5, the V gene TRBV29-1; the D is unclear. Germline lookup yields CDR1 SQVTM and CDR2 ANQGSEA. This CDR3 spans 12 amino acids. V was pared by 3 bases and J by 5 bases, with 10 bases between. CDR3 region: CSVDGRVETQYF. The CDR3 DNA reads as TGCAGCGTTGACGGTAGGGTGGAGACCCAGTACTTC.